This T cell receptor (beta chain) was retrieved from a study of beta chain features in type 1 diabetes. The authors reverse transcribed all of the isolated RNA, so sequencing captured expressed TCRB transcripts. Clones were read by immunoSEQ multiplex PCR, and TCRdb kept only the in-frame ones, dropping some. The data contain around 190,000 clones, about an eighth of them singletons. Study conclusions and caveats: For cells with high TCR expression, cDNA sequencing could yield over-representation. Shorter templates might be favored by PCR, equally in patients and controls.

A word on this clone: The antigen is unknown.

On average, the one heparinised blood draw given by each donor was about 116 mL. This CDR3 is built from 14 residues. V lost 1 base and J 1 base, leaving 7 bases between the germline ends. CDR1 SGHTA and CDR2 FQGNSA come from the germline V gene. Material: central memory CD4+ T cells from blood. The chain uses TRBV7-2 and TRBJ2-5; no clear D. This sequence was found in a woman aged 18 to 35 in good health. CDR3 DNA sequence: TGTGCCAGCAGCTTAGGATACAGCCAAGAGACCCAGTACTTC. Translating gives CASSLGYSQETQYF.